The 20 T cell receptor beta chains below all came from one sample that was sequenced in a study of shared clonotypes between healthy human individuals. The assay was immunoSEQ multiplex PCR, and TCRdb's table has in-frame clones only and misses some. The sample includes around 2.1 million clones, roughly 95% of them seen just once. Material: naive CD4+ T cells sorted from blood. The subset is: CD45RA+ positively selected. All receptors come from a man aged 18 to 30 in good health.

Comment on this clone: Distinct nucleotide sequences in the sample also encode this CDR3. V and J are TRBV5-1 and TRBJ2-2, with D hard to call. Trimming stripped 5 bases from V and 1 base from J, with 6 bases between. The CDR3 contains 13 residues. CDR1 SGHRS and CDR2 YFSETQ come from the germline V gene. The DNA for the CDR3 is TGCGCCAGCAGTACTGGGAACACCGGGGAGCTGTTTTTT. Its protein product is CASSTGNTGELFF.

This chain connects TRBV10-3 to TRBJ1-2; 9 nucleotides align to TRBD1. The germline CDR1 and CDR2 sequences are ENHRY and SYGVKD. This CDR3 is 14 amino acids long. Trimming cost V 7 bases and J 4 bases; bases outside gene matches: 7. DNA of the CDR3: TGTGCCATCACTCAGGACAGGGGAGGCTATGGCTACACCTTC. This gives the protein CAITQDRGGYGYTF.

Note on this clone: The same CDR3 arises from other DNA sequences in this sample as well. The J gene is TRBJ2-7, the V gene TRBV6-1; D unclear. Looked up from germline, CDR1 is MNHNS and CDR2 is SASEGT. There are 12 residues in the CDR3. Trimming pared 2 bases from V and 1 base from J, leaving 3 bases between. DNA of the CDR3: TGTGCCAGCAGTGAAACTTCCTACGAGCAGTACTTC. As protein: CASSETSYEQYF.

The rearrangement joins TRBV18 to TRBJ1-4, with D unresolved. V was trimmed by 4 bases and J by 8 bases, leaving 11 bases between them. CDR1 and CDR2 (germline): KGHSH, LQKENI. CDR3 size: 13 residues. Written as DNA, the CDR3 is TGTGCCAGCTCACTTCCCCGGAACGAAAAACTGTTTTTT. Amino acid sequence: CASSLPRNEKLFF.

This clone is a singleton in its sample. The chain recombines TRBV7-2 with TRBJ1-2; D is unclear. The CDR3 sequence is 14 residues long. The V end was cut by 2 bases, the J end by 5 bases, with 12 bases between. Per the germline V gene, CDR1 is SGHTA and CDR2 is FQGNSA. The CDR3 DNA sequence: TGTGCCAGCAGCTTAAGGACGCCTTTATATGGCTACACCTTC. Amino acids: CASSLRTPLYGYTF.

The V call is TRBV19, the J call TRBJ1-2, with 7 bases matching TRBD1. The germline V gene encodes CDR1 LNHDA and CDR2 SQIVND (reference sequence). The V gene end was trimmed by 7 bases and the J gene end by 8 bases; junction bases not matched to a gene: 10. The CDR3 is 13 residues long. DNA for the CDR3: TGTGCCAGTACCGAAGGGACAGCAGGCGGCTACACCTTC. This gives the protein CASTEGTAGGYTF.

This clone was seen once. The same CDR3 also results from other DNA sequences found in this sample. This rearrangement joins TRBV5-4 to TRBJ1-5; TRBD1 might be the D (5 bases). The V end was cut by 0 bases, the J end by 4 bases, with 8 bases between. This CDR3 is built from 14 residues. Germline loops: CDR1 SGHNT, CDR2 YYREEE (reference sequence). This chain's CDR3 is CASSLAGVNQPQHF. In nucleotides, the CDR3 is TGTGCCAGCAGCTTGGCGGGGGTAAATCAGCCCCAGCATTTT.

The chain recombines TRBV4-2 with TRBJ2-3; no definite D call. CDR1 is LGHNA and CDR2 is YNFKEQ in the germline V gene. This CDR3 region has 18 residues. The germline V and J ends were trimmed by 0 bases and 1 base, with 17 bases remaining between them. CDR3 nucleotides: TGTGCCAGCAGCCAAGATGCCGTCCCTACTGGGGGCACAGATACGCAGTATTTT. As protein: CASSQDAVPTGGTDTQYF.

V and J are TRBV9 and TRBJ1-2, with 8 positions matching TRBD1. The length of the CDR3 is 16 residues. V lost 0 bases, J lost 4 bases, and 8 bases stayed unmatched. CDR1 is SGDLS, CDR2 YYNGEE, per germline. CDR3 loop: CASSVGGDRPFYGYTF. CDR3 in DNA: TGTGCCAGCAGCGTAGGAGGGGACAGGCCCTTCTATGGCTACACCTTC. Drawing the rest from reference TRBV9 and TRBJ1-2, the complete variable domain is DSGVTQTPKHLITATGQRVTLRCSPRSGDLSVYWYQQSLDQGLQFLIQYYNGEERAKGNILERFSAQQFPDLHSELNLSSLELGDSALYFCASSVGGDRPFYGYTFGSGTRLTVV.

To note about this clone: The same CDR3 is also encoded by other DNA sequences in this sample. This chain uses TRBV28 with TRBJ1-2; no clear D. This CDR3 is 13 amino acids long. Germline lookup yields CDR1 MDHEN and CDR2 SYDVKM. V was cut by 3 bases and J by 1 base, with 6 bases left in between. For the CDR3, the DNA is TGTGCCAGCAGTTTGCCCGGTAACTATGGCTACACCTTC. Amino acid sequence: CASSLPGNYGYTF.

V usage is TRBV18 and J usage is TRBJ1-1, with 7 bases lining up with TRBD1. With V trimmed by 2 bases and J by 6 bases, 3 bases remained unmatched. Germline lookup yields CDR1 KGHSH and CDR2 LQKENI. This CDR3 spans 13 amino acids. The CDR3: CASSPRTGPEAFF. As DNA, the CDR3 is TGTGCCAGCTCACCAAGGACAGGCCCTGAAGCTTTCTTT.

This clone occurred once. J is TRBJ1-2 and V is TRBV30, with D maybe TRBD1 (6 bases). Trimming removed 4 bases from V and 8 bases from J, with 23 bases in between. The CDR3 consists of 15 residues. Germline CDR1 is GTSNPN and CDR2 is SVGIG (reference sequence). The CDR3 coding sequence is TGTGCCTGGACTCAAGTCCCCGAGGAGGGGGGAGGCTACACCTTC. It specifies CAWTQVPEEGGGYTF.

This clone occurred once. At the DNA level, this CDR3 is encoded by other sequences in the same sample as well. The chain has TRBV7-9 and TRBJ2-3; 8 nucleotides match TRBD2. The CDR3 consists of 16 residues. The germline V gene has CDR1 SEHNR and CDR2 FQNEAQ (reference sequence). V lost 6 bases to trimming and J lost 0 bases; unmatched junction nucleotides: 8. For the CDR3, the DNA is TGTGCCAGCAGTCCCCCCGGGACTAGGAGCACAGATACGCAGTATTTT. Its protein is CASSPPGTRSTDTQYF.

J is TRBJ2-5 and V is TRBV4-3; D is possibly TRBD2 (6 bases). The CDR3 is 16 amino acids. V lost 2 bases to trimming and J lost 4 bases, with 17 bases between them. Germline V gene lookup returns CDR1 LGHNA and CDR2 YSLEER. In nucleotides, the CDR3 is TGCGCCAGCAGCCAAACACGGACTGGGCGGGGAGAGACCCAGTACTTC. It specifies CASSQTRTGRGETQYF.

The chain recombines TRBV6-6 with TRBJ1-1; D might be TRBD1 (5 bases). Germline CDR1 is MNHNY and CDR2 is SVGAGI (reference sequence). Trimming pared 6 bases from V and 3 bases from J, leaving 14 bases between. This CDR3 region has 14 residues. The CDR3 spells CASRAGTSDTEAFF. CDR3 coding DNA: TGTGCCAGCAGAGCCGGGACCTCGGACACTGAAGCTTTCTTT.

The CDR3 spells CASSYSRGYYNEQFF. The CDR3 region has the DNA TGTGCCAGCAGTTACTCGCGAGGATACTACAATGAGCAGTTCTTC. This chain uses TRBV6-6 with TRBJ2-1, with D unclear. Looked up from germline, CDR1 is MNHNY and CDR2 is SVGAGI (reference sequence). The CDR3 covers 15 residues. The V end was cut by 0 bases, the J end by 3 bases, with 9 bases between.

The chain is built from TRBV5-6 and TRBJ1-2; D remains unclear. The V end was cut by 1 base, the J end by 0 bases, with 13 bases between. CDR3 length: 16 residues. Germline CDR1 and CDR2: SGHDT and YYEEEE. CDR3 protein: CASSLSGRFANYGYTF. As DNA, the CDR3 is TGTGCCAGCAGCTTGTCCGGCAGGTTTGCTAACTATGGCTACACCTTC. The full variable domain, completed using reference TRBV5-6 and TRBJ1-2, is DAGVTQSPTHLIKTRGQQVTLRCSPKSGHDTVSWYQQALGQGPQFIFQYYEEEERQRGNFPDRFSGHQFPNYSSELNVNALLLGDSALYLCASSLSGRFANYGYTFGSGTRLTVV.

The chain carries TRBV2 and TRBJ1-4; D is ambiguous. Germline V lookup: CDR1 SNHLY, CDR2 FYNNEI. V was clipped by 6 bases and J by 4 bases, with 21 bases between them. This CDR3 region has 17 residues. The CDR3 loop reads CASSHRRTILNNEKLFF. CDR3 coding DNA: TGTGCCAGCAGCCACCGGAGGACCATCTTGAATAATGAAAAACTGTTTTTT. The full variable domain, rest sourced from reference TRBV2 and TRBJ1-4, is EPEVTQTPSHQVTQMGQEVILRCVPISNHLYFYWYRQILGQKVEFLVSFYNNEISEKSEIFDDQFSVERPDGSNFTLKIRSTKLEDSAMYFCASSHRRTILNNEKLFFGSGTQLSVL.

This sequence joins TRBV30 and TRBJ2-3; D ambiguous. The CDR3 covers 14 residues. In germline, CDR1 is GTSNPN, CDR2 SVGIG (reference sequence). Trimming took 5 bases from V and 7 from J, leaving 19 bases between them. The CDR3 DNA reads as TGTGCCTGGTTCCTGAACCTCCCTGGATATACGCAGTATTTT. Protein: CAWFLNLPGYTQYF.

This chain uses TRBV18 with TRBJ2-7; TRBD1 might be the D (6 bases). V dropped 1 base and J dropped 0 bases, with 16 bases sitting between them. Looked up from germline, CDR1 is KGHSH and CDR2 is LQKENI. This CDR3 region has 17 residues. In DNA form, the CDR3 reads TGTGCCAGCTCACCACAGGGGCAGGGGCCGAGCTCCTACGAGCAGTACTTC. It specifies CASSPQGQGPSSYEQYF.